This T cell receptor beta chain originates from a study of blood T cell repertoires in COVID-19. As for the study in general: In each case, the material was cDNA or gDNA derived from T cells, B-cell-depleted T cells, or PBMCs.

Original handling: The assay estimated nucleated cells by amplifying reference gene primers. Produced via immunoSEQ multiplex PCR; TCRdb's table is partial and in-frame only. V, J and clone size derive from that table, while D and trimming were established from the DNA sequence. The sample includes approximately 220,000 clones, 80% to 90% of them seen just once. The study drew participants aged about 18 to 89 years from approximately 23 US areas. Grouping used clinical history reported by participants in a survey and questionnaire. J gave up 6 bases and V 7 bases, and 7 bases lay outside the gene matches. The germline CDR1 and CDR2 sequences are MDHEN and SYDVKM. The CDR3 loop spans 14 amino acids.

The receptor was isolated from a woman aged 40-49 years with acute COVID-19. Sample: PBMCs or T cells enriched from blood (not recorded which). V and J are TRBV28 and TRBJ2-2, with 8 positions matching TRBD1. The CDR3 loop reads CASISQGEAGELFF. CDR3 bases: TGTGCCAGCATTTCACAGGGGGAAGCCGGGGAGCTGTTTTTT. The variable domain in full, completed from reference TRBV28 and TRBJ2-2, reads DVKVTQSSRYLVKRTGEKVFLECVQDMDHENMFWYRQDPGLGLRLIYFSYDVKMKEKGDIPEGYSVSREKKERFSLILESASTNQTSMYLCASISQGEAGELFFGEGSRLTVL.